This section outlines one TCR beta chain sequence together with its context. Its antigen is unknown. Base quality data are lacking; no much larger clone is found one base away. This specimen comes from a study of cytomegalovirus exposure and HLA in healthy donors (dated 2017 in TCRdb). Turning to the overall study: The 550 to 750 repertoires of the first cohort and the 95 to 150 validation repertoires were produced on the same platform, according to a later analysis. The study was designed to test whether signatures of past pathogen exposure could be identified by cataloging public T cell receptors. Along with the approximately 700-subject first cohort, a separate validation cohort of more than 90 different subjects was used. The study combined high-throughput TCR immunosequencing, statistical association of individual TCRs with disease status, and machine learning to predict cytomegalovirus infection status.

The paper as a whole reports these results and caveats: In vitro tests confirmed that three of the cytomegalovirus-associated TCR beta chains recognize cytomegalovirus antigens. The classifier was reported to diagnose cytomegalovirus status with high specificity and sensitivity in both the original and validation cohorts. Across donors, most TCR sequences were observed very rarely, whereas some public TCRs were present in many individuals. The authors suggested that the approach could potentially be extended to other disease states and immunological phenotypes. A later analysis had no HLA typing for the validation cohort, so co-occurrence there was scored across all 130 or so repertoires. Subsequent analysis determined that TCRs grouped into clusters in the first cohort also showed a tendency toward co-occurrence across the roughly 130 validation repertoires, and 94% of cluster scores exceeded 0. In the study, about 150 TCR beta chains were listed as associated with cytomegalovirus.

The donors belonged to the validation cohort of around 130 subjects, which was separate from the approximately 700-subject first cohort. CDR1 and CDR2 are drawn from the germline V gene (reference sequence): MNHEY, SMNVEV. The germline V end is reduced by 5 bases and the J end by 3 bases; junction bases left unmatched: 1. Counted from cysteine to phenylalanine, this CDR3 has 13 amino acids. Left in the record is the CDR3 DNA by itself, 39 bases read in frame from the first base. The library was produced with the immunoSEQ multiplex PCR assay. Processing in the source paper ran as follows. To diagnose cytomegalovirus status from the catalog of TCR beta chain sequences, a statistical classification framework was built. TCRdb stores this immuneACCESS table with in-frame sequences only. Part of the clones is absent; in the studies checked, under half of the shortfall reflects unresolved V genes, and no reason is known for the rest. D and trimming come from the DNA, and the V and J calls and clone size come from that table. A total of about 180,000 clones appear in this sample, roughly nine tenths of them only once. Of the sample, roughly 2.5% falls within the top ten clones.

This clonotype originated in a man aged 18 to 30 in good health and CMV-seropositive. The chain joins TRBV27 to TRBJ2-3; 8 bases in the middle match TRBD1. Sample: PBMCs. The DNA sequence is as follows: TGTGCCAGCAGTCAGGGGGCTACAGATACGCAGTATTTT. It translates as CASSQGATDTQYF.